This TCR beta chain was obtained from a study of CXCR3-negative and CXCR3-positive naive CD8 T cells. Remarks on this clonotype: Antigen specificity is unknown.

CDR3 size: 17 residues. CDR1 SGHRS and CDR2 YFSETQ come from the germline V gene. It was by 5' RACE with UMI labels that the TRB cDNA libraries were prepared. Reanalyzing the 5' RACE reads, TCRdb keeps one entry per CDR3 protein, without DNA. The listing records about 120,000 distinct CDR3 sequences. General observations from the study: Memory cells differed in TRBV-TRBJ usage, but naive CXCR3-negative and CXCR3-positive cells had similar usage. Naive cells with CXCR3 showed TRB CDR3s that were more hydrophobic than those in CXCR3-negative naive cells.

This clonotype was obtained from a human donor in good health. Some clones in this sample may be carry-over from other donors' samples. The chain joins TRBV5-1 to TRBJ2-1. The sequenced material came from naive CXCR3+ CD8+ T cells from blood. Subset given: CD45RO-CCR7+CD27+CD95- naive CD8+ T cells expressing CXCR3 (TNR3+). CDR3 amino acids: CASSSGLDIWKDNEQFF.